This T cell receptor beta chain comes out of a study of shared clonotypes between healthy human individuals. The table came from immunoSEQ multiplex PCR; TCRdb's copy has only in-frame clones and leaves some out. The sample yields 400,000 to 600,000 clones, about 96% seen once. CDR1 and CDR2 from the germline V gene are SNHLY and FYNNEI. This CDR3 spans 15 amino acids. V was pared by 6 bases and J by 9 bases, with 21 bases between. The chain has TRBV2 and TRBJ2-1; tentatively, D is TRBD1 or TRBD2 (6 bases each). The specimen sequenced was naive CD4+ T cells sorted from blood. Subset defined: CD45RA+ positively selected. This TCR was recovered from a woman aged 25 to 39 in good health. The CDR3 sequence: CASRPTGASDGEQFF. The CDR3 DNA follows: TGTGCCAGCAGACCGACGGGGGCGTCGGACGGTGAGCAGTTCTTC.